This T cell receptor beta chain derives from a study of T cell responses to AZD1222 COVID-19 vaccine. Broader study findings: The donor group comprised mostly white British people and more females; the analysis possibly underestimated clonal diversity.

Worth noting for this clone: Its antigen is unidentified.

Using immunoSEQ multiplex PCR, the repertoire was profiled, and TCRdb retains in-frame clones only, with some absent. The sample has some 200,000 clones; 90% to 95% are singletons. The CDR3 sequence is 14 residues long. Trimming took 4 bases from V and 6 from J; bases not matched to a gene: 8. Germline-derived CDR1 and CDR2 are LGHDT and YNNKEL (reference sequence). The sequenced sample was peripheral blood, obtained 28 days after the second dose of the MenACWY control vaccine. This TCR was recovered from an adult who received the MenACWY meningococcal vaccine as a control. The chain joins TRBV3-1 (or the pseudogene TRBV3-2) to TRBJ2-7, with 8 bases aligning to TRBD1. CDR3 residues: CASSPLDRAGEQYF. The CDR3 region has the DNA TGTGCCAGCAGCCCCTTGGACAGGGCCGGCGAGCAGTACTTC.